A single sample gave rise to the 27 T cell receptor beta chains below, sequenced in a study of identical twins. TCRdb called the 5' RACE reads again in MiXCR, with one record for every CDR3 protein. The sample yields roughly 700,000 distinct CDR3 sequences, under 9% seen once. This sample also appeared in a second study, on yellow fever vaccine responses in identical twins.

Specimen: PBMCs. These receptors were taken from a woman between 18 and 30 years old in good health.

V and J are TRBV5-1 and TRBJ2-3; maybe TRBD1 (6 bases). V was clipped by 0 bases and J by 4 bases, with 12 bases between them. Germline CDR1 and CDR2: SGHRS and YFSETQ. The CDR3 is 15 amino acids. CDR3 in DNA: TGCGCCAGCAGCTTGGAAGGACAGAGGCCAGATACGCAGTATTTT. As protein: CASSLEGQRPDTQYF.

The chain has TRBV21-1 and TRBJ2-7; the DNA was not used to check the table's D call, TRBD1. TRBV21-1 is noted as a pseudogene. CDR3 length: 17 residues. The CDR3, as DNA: TGTGCCAGCAGCAACGGGACAGAAAAAAAAAACTCCTACGAGCAGTACTTC. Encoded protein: CASSNGTEKKNSYEQYF.

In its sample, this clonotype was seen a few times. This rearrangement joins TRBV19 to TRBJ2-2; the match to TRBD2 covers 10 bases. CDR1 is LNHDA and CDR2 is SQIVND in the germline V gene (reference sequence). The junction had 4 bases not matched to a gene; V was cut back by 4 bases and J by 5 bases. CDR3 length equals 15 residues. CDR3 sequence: CASSTSSGGTGELFF. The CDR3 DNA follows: TGTGCCAGTAGTACGTCTAGCGGGGGAACCGGGGAGCTGTTTTTT.

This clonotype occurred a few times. This CDR3 reads CASSPRTGGIEQFF. CDR3 bases: TGCGCCAGCAGCCCCCGGACAGGGGGCATTGAGCAGTTCTTC. This rearrangement joins TRBV4-3 to TRBJ2-1; 11 nucleotides match TRBD1. This CDR3 spans 14 amino acids. CDR1 LGHNA and CDR2 YSLEER come from the germline V gene. V lost 4 bases and J lost 9; bases outside the gene matches: 5.

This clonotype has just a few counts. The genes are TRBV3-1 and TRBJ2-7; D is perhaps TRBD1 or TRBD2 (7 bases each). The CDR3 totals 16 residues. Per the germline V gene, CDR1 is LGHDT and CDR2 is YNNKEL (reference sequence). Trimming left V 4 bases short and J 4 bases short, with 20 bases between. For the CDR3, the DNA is TGTGCCAGCAGCCTACTAGCGTGGGGACAGCTTTACGAGCAGTACTTC. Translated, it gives CASSLLAWGQLYEQYF.

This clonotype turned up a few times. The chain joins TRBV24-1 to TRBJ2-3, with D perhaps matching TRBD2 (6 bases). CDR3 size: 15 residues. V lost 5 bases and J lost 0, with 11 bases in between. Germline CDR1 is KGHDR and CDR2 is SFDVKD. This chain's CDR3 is CATSVGGRSTDTQYF. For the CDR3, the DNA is TGTGCCACCAGTGTTGGGGGGAGGAGCACAGATACGCAGTATTTT.

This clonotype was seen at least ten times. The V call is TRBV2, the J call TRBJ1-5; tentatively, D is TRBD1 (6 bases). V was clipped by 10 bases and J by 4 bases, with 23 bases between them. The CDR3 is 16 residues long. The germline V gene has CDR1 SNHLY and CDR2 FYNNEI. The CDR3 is CATIRGGEIWNQPQHF. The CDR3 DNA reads TGTGCCACCATACGGGGGGGCGAGATATGGAATCAGCCCCAGCATTTT.

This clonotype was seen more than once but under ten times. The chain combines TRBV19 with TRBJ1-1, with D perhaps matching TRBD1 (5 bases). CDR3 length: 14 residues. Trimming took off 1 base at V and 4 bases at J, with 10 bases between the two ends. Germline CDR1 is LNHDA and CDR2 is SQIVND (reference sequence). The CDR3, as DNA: TGTGCCAGTAGTATAGTTCTCGGGGGCACTGAAGCTTTCTTT. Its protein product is CASSIVLGGTEAFF.

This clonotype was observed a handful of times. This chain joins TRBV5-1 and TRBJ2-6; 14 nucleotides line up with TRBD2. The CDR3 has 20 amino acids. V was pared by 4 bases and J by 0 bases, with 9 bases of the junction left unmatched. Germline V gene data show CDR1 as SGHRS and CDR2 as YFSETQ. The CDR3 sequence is CASSPGLAGGLSSGANVLTF. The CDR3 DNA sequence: TGCGCCAGCAGCCCTGGACTAGCGGGGGGACTAAGCTCTGGGGCCAACGTCCTGACTTTC.

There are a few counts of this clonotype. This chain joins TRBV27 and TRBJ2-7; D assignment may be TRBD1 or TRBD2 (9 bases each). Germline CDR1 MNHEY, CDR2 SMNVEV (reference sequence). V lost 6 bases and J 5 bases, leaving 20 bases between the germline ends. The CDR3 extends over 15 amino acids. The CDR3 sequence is CASRPSGTGRNEQYF. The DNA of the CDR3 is TGTGCCAGCAGACCTAGCGGGACAGGGAGGAACGAGCAGTACTTC.

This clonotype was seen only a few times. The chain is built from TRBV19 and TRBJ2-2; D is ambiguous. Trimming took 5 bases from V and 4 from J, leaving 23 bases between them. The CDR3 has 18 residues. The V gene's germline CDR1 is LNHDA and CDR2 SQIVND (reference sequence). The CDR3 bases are TGTGCCAGTAGTGATCCTGGGGTTGCCGGGCCGGGCACCGGGGAGCTGTTTTTT. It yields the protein CASSDPGVAGPGTGELFF.

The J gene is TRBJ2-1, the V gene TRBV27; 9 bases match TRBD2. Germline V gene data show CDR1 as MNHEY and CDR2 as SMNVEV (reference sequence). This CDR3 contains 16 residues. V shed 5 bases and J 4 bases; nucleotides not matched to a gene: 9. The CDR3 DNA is TGTGCCAGCAGTCCAATAGCGGGAGATGGGTACAATGAGCAGTTCTTC. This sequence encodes CASSPIAGDGYNEQFF.

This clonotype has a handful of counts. The CDR3 sequence is CASSSGTSGPDTQYF. CDR3 DNA: TGTGCCAGCAGTTCCGGGACTAGCGGTCCAGATACGCAGTATTTT. This chain uses TRBV7-2 with TRBJ2-3; 11 bases are a match to TRBD2. The CDR3 loop spans 15 amino acids. The V gene end was trimmed by 6 bases and the J gene end by 4 bases; junction bases not matched to a gene: 6. Germline V gives CDR1 SGHTA, CDR2 FQGNSA.

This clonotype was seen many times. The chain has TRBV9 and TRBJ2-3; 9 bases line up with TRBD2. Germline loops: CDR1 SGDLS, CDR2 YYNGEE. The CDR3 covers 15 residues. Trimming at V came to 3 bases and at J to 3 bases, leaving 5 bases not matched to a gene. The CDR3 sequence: CASSAFSGRTDTQYF. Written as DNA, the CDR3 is TGTGCCAGCAGCGCGTTTAGCGGGAGAACAGATACGCAGTATTTT.

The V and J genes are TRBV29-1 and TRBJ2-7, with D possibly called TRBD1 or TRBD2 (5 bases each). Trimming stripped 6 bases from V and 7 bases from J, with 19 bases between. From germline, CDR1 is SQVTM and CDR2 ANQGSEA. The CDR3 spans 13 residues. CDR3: CSVADSLPGEQYF. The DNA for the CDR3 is TGCAGCGTAGCCGACAGCCTTCCGGGGGAGCAGTACTTC.

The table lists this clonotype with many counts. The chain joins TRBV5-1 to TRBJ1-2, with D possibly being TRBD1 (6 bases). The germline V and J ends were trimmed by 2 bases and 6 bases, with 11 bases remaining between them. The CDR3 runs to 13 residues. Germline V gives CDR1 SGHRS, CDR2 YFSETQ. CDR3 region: CASSFGGGDGYTF. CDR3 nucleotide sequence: TGCGCCAGCAGCTTCGGGGGGGGCGATGGCTACACCTTC.

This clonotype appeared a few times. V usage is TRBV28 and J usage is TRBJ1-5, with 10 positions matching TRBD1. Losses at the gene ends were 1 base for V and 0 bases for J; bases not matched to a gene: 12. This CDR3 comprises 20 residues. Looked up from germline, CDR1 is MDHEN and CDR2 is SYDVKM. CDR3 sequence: CASSLSYSGTGVISNQPQHF. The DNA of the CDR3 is TGTGCCAGCAGTTTATCCTACTCCGGGACAGGGGTGATTAGCAATCAGCCCCAGCATTTT.

CDR3 nucleotide sequence: TGTGCCAGGGGCCCCGGGACTATCGGGAGTCTCTACAATGAGCAGTTCTTC. This translates into CARGPGTIGSLYNEQFF. V and J are TRBV5-6 and TRBJ2-1; 7 bases are a match to TRBD2. V lost 8 bases, J lost 3 bases, and 17 bases stayed unmatched. The CDR3 is 17 amino acids. Per germline, CDR1 SGHDT and CDR2 YYEEEE.

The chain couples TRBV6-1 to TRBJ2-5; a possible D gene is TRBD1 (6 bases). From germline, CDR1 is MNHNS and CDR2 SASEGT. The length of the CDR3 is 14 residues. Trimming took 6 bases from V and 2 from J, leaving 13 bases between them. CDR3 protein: CASRNRADQETQYF. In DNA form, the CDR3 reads TGTGCCAGCAGGAACAGGGCGGATCAAGAGACCCAGTACTTC.

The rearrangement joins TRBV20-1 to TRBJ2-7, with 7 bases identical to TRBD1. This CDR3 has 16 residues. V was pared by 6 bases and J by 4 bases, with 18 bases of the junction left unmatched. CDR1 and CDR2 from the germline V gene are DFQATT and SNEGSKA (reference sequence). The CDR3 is CSALKTQGSETYEQYF. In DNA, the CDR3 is TGCAGTGCCTTGAAGACACAGGGGAGCGAGACATACGAGCAGTACTTC.

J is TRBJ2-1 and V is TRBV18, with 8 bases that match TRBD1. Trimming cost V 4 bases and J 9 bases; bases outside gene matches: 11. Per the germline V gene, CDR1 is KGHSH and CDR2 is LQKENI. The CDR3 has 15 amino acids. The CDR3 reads CASSLGQGDYGEQFF. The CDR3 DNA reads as TGTGCCAGCTCACTAGGACAGGGAGACTACGGTGAGCAGTTCTTC. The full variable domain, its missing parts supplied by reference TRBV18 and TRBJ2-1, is NAGVMQNPRHLVRRRGQEARLRCSPMKGHSHVYWYRQLPEEGLKFMVYLQKENIIDESGMPKERFSAEFPKEGPSILRIQQVVRGDSAAYFCASSLGQGDYGEQFFGPGTRLTVL.

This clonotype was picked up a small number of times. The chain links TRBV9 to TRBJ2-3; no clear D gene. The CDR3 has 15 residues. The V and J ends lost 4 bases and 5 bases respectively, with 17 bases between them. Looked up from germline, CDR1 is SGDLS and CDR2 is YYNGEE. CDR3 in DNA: TGTGCCAGCAGCCCCCGCAGATCTAGTATAGATACGCAGTATTTT. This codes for CASSPRRSSIDTQYF.

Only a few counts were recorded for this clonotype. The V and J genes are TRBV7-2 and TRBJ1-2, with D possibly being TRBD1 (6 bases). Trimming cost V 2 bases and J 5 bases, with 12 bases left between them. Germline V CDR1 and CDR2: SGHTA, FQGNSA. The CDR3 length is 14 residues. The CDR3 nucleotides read TGTGCCAGCAGCTTACAGTCAGGGGATTATGGCTACACCTTC. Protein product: CASSLQSGDYGYTF. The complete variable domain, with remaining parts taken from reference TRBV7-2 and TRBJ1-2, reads GAGVSQSPSNKVTEKGKDVELRCDPISGHTALYWYRQSLGQGLEFLIYFQGNSAPDKSGLPSDRFSAERTGGSVSTLTIQRTQQEDSAVYLCASSLQSGDYGYTFGSGTRLTVV.

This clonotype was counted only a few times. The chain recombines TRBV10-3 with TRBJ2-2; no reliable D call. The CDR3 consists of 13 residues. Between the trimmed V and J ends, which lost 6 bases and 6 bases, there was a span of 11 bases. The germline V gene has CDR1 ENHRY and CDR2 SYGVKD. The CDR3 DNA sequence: TGTGCCATCAGCCCACAGAGTCCCGGGGAGCTGTTTTTT. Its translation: CAISPQSPGELFF.

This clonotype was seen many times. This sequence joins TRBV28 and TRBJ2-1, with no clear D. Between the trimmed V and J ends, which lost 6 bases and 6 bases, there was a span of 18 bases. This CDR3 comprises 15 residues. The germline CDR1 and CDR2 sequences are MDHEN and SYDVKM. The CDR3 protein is CASSGRQGPTNEQFF. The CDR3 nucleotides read TGTGCCAGCAGCGGACGGCAAGGACCAACCAATGAGCAGTTCTTC.

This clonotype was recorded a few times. CDR3 protein: CAISDGGYEQYF. CDR3 in DNA: TGTGCCATCAGTGACGGTGGGTACGAGCAGTACTTC. The J gene is TRBJ2-7, the V gene TRBV10-3; no firm D call. Germline lookup yields CDR1 ENHRY and CDR2 SYGVKD. The length of the CDR3 is 12 residues. Trimming shortened V by 3 bases and J by 4 bases, and 7 bases separated the two germline ends.

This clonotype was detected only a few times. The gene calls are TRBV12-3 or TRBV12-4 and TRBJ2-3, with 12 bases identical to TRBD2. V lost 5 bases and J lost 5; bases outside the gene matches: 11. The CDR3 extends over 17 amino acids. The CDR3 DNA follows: TGTGCCAGCAGTCCAAGACTAGCGGGAGATCCCCAAGATACGCAGTATTTT. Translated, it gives CASSPRLAGDPQDTQYF.